This T cell receptor beta chain was retrieved from a study of CXCR3-negative and CXCR3-positive naive CD8 T cells. TRB cDNA was prepared as libraries by UMI-labeled 5' RACE. TCRdb reprocessed the 5' RACE reads, with one entry per CDR3 protein and no DNA. Reported are 100,000 to 150,000 distinct CDR3 sequences; the ten largest clones contain 0.49%. CDR1 is SQVTM and CDR2 is ANQGSEA in the germline V gene. This CDR3 region has 12 residues. Naive cells were sorted as CD45RO-, CCR7+, CD27+ and CD95-. With regard to this clonotype: Its antigen remains unknown.

Study-wide findings and caveats: Memory cells diverged, while naive CXCR3-positive and CXCR3-negative cells had similar TRBV-TRBJ usage.

The genes are TRBV29-1 and TRBJ2-2; TCRdb's D gene call, TRBD1, goes unchecked for lack of DNA. Sequences were obtained from naive CXCR3- CD8+ T cells from blood. Stated subset: CD45RO-CCR7+CD27+CD95- naive CD8+ T cells lacking CXCR3 (TNR3-). The source of this sequence is a human donor in good health. Some clones in this sample may be carry-over from other donors' samples. The CDR3 protein is CSVEWRAGELFF.